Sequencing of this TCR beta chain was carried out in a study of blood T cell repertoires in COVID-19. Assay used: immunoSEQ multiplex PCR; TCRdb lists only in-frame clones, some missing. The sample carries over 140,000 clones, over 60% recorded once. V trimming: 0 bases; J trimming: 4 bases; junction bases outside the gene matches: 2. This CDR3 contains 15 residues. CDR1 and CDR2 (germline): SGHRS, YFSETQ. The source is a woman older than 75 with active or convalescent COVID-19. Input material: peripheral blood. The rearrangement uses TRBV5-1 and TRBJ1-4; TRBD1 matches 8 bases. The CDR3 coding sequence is TGCGCCAGCAGCTTGGGGACAGGGTTTAATGAAAAACTGTTTTTT. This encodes CASSLGTGFNEKLFF.